The source of this TCR beta chain is a study of PD-1 blockade in classical Hodgkin lymphoma. Study findings and constraints: Diminished baseline TCR diversity has been reported in newly diagnosed patients relative to healthy donors. What drove the repertoire differences, possibly disease activity or prior therapy, has not been defined.

Comment on this clone: What it binds is unknown.

This table comes from immunoSEQ multiplex PCR, and its TCRdb copy is limited to in-frame clones, with some not included. Of 35,000 to 50,000 clones in the sample, 55% to 80% were seen once. The time point here: cycle 4 day 1 (C4D1), after more than 5 weeks of nivolumab. Every single patient, without exception, relapsed after autologous stem cell transplantation, and brentuximab vedotin exposure varied. With 4 bases clipped from V and 4 bases from J, the junction kept 7 bases outside the gene matches. There are 17 residues in the CDR3. The germline gives CDR1 KGHSH, CDR2 LQKENI. The chain carries TRBV18 and TRBJ2-1; TRBD2 matches 13 bases. The sample in question was peripheral blood mononuclear cells (PBMCs), obtained before the fourth cycle of nivolumab. The clonotype originates from a human donor with classical Hodgkin lymphoma. The CDR3 nucleotides are TGTGCCAGCTCACAATCGCCGGGACTAGCGGGATACAATGAGCAGTTCTTC. It is translated as CASSQSPGLAGYNEQFF.